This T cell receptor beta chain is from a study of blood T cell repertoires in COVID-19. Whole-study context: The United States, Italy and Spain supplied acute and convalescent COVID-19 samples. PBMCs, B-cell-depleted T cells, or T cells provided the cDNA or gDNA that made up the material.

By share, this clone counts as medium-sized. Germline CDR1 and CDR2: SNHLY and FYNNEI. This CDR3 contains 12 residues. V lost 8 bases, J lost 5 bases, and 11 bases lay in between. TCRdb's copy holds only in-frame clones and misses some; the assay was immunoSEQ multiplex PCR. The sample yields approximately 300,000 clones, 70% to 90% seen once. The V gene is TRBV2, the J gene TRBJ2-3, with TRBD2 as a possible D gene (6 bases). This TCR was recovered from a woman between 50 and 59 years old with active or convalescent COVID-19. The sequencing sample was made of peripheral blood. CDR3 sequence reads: CASGTLGDTQYF. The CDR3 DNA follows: TGTGCCAGCGGGACTCTGGGAGATACGCAGTATTTT.